The T cell receptor beta chain under discussion was sequenced for a study of cytomegalovirus exposure and HLA in healthy donors. Losses at the gene ends were 5 bases for V and 4 bases for J; bases not matched to a gene: 6. CDR3 size: 14 residues. Germline CDR1 is MNHNS and CDR2 is SASEGT. Researchers ran the PCR with 60 Vbeta and 13 Jbeta primers. The assay was immunoSEQ multiplex PCR, and TCRdb's table has in-frame clones only and misses some. This sample lists about 50,000 clones; its ten largest clones have roughly 12%. The specimen was PBMCs. This chain joins TRBV6-1 and TRBJ1-2, with TRBD1 identical over 8 bases. The sequence was obtained from a woman aged 55-69 years in good health and CMV-seropositive. Here the CDR3 DNA reads TGTGCCAGCAGTATTGGACAGGGAAGCTATGGCTACACCTTC. It codes for CASSIGQGSYGYTF.